This TCR beta chain emerged from a study of cytomegalovirus exposure and HLA in healthy donors (dated by TCRdb to the late 2010s). For the wider study: In an earlier analysis of 450 to 750 of the donors, under 300 Gb of sequence data and just under 120 million unique TCR beta sequences from roughly 200 million T cells were reported. In a later analysis, previously published TCR beta repertoires from roughly 710 donors were re-analyzed and high-resolution HLA genotyping was added so that TCR occurrence patterns could be studied. The number of donors typed differed by locus, with roughly 620-630 for A, B, C, DRB1 and DQB1, more than 500 for DQA1, some 570 for DPA1, and around 430 for DPB1. In the later analysis, no new phenotypic data were used to find candidate immune exposures; instead, reliance was placed on TCR beta sequences and their occurrence across donors. The study combined high-throughput TCR immunosequencing, statistical association of individual TCRs with disease status, and machine learning to predict cytomegalovirus infection status. On average, roughly 200,000 unique TCR beta nucleotide sequences were sequenced per donor among a few hundred genotyped donors of the cohort, with around 19% of those sequences being non-productive. Donor age, sex, ethnicity and CMV serostatus were compiled alongside the repertoire data. Approximately 310 gigabases of sequencing data and some 85 million unique TCR sequences were included in an early release covering 550 to 800 HLA-typed donors. Of the 300 to 500 genotyped donors, 70% to 90% were placed in the genetic ancestry cluster associated with self-reported Caucasian donors. A later genetic analysis used genome-wide SNP genotypes for 398 of the 666 donors, treating that subset as a discovery cohort. A few DR-DQ haplotypes were treated as single units for association and clustering because of strong linkage in the cohort. Class I and class II HLA loci were covered by the typing at four-digit resolution. Besides the first cohort of under 700 subjects, a separate validation cohort made up of roughly 120 different subjects was used. To decide whether each TCR beta V gene segment behaved as functional or pseudogenic, an earlier analysis of some 600 of the donors relied on high-throughput TCR beta sequencing. The study used immunosequencing to profile the T cell repertoires of around 600 subjects and linked those repertoires to cytomegalovirus serostatus. All discovery cohort repertoires had been generated on a single sequencing platform. The study aimed to test whether cataloging public T cell receptors could reveal signatures of past pathogen exposure.

The library relied on the immunoSEQ multiplex PCR assay. For the multiplex PCR, a mixture combining 60 forward primers for TCR Vbeta segments and 13 reverse primers for TCR Jbeta segments was used. A multiplex PCR assay on genomic DNA amplified the CDR3 region of rearranged TCR beta genes. On the Illumina HiSeq System, the amplified TCR beta libraries were sequenced as 87-base-pair reads. The published analysis was carried out like this. A later analysis counted about 80 million unique TCR beta chains across the 666 repertoires, and around 9.9 million of these chains were shared by at least two donors. To remove PCR and sequencing errors, raw reads were error-corrected and collapsed into unique sequences using a nearest-neighbor algorithm that merged closely related sequences. To assign V, D and J gene segments, CDR3 sequences were aligned to IMGT reference sequences. For a sequence to be retained, a match of at least six nucleotides to both a V gene segment and a J gene segment was required. A rearrangement was called productive if the CDR3 had no stop codons and remained in frame with V and J, and every other rearrangement was called non-productive. CDR3 was defined according to IMGT convention as the region running from the second conserved V-encoded cysteine to the conserved J-encoded phenylalanine. Sequences without an unambiguous match to a single V gene segment were excluded from the earlier analysis of almost 600 of the donors. An earlier analysis of a few hundred of the donors called V segments functional above 56.7% productive rearrangements and segregating when the between-donor standard deviation exceeded 5%. A statistical classification framework was built for diagnosing cytomegalovirus status from the catalog of TCR beta chain sequences. In a later analysis, TCR nucleotide sequences were compared against IMGT/GENE-DB human TR gene sequences so that V and J genes could be assigned. A later analysis assigned CDR3 sequences and most-parsimonious VDJ recombination scenarios with the TCRdist pipeline. In a later analysis, each TCR beta chain was defined by its CDR3 amino acid sequence together with its V-gene family, and reads lacking a unique V-gene family were excluded. As a way to deal with suspected cross-contamination and a sequencing artifact, a later analysis dropped hundreds of nucleotide sequences that were highly shared and had low generation probability. A later analysis calculated a clonal expansion index for each public chain from normalized within-repertoire ranks of inferred template counts. Generation probabilities in a later analysis came from a VDJ recombination model fitted to out-of-frame rearrangements, and those results were checked against IGoR. In a later analysis, TCR-TCR, TCR-HLA and TCR-CMV co-occurrence was scored with hypergeometric tests, and a repertoire-size bias correction was applied to TCR pairs. To estimate false discovery rates, a later analysis permuted the HLA or CMV assignments 20 times. In a later analysis, co-occurring TCRs were grouped using DBSCAN, and TCRdist sequence similarity was added for clustering within HLA-allele-positive subsets. For co-occurrence clustering, repertoires with fewer than 30,000 or more than 120,000 public chains were excluded, along with four to six repertoires with anomalous nucleotide sharing. TCRdb carries this immuneACCESS record with in-frame sequences only. Its versions omit some clonotypes, under half of them owing to an unresolved V gene in the studies checked, with the rest unexplained. V and J calls and clone size follow that table, whereas D and trimming were derived from the DNA. This sample comprises just under 250,000 clones, about four fifths of them detected only once. The top ten hold 5.4% of the sample.

The full study reports these points: An earlier analysis of around 600 of the donors showed that most TCR beta V segments appeared in productive rearrangements either about 90% or about 30% of the time, which broadly matched IMGT annotations. The cohort was sequenced for TCR beta chains only, and without alpha or paired-chain data the features that could be detected were limited. In a later analysis, several top co-occurrence clusters were reported to appear linked to parvovirus B19, influenza, CMV and Epstein-Barr virus. A further reported finding was that TCR beta sequences accurately predicted the HLA-A and HLA-B alleles for most subjects in the first cohort. A group of highly shared sequence variants was considered likely to be a technical artifact of the sequencing pipeline. The earlier analysis of almost 600 of the donors excluded over 15 rarely observed V segments, including chromosome 9 orphons, because counts were too low. Presence/absence analyses assumed roughly uniform sequencing depth across donors, an assumption that may not hold. In both the original and validation cohorts, the classifier was reported to diagnose cytomegalovirus status with high specificity and sensitivity. In vitro tests confirmed that three of the cytomegalovirus-associated TCR beta chains recognize cytomegalovirus antigens. In a later analysis, the rate of TCR association differed among HLA loci, with DRB1 alleles having the most associated TCRs and HLA-C alleles having the fewest. Assigning TCR associations to individual alleles was difficult when HLA alleles, especially DR and DQ, strongly co-occurred. Most TCR sequences were observed very rarely across donors, whereas some public TCRs were present in many individuals. The authors suggested that the approach could potentially be generalized to other disease states and immunological phenotypes. A later analysis found that HLA-associated TCR beta chains were more clonally expanded and had lower generation probabilities than equally common non-associated chains. The study listed 170 or so TCR beta chains as associated with cytomegalovirus. Compared with the approximately 700-donor mean, donors in an Asian-associated ancestry cluster had fewer N-insertions in productive TCRs, according to a later genetic analysis. Because HLA typing was unavailable for some donors at each locus, only the typed subset was used in association tests. A later analysis found that most CMV-associated TCR beta chains appeared HLA-restricted, with HLA associations seemingly driven largely by CMV exposure. Because the 87-base-pair reads could not distinguish some IMGT-functional V segments, including TRBV6-2 and TRBV6-3, those segments were excluded. CMV serostatus was the only immune exposure information available for the cohort. Correlated functional status among segregating V segments might reflect linkage disequilibrium, but an unknown experimental factor could not be ruled out. Specific HLA alleles were associated with roughly 16,000 TCR beta sequences at a false discovery rate of 0.05 in a later analysis. In a later genetic analysis, a missense DCLRE1C variant was associated with V-gene and J-gene trimming of TCR beta chains, and the association was replicated in an independent cohort.

Concerning this clone: The antigen it binds to is not known. Base qualities are not at hand, and no much larger clone is one base apart. This specimen includes other DNA sequences encoding the same CDR3.

The cohort was made up of approximately 670 healthy bone marrow donors. All cohort members were sampled while nominally healthy, although unrecorded immune exposures were likely present. The donor was CMV seropositive and was included in the group of approximately 300 seropositive cohort members. A peripheral blood sample was provided by each donor, and peripheral blood mononuclear cells were used for TCR beta sequencing. Genomic DNA was extracted from the blood cell samples with the Qiagen DNeasy Blood Extraction Kit. From its cysteine to its phenylalanine, the CDR3 spans 11 amino acids. Of all the DNA, just the CDR3 is kept, 33 bases in frame from base 1. From the germline V gene, CDR1 is SQVTM and CDR2 is ANQGSEA. Between the V and J ends, shortened by 6 bases and 4 bases respectively, the junction contains 9 bases.

The clonotype was recovered from a middle-aged woman in good health and CMV-seropositive. The sample consisted of PBMCs. The rearrangement combines TRBV29-1 with TRBJ1-2, and TRBD1 may be the D gene, going by 6 matching bases. Here the CDR3 is given as CSVGGGYGYTF. The DNA sequence is as follows: TGCAGCGTAGGGGGGGGCTATGGCTACACCTTC.